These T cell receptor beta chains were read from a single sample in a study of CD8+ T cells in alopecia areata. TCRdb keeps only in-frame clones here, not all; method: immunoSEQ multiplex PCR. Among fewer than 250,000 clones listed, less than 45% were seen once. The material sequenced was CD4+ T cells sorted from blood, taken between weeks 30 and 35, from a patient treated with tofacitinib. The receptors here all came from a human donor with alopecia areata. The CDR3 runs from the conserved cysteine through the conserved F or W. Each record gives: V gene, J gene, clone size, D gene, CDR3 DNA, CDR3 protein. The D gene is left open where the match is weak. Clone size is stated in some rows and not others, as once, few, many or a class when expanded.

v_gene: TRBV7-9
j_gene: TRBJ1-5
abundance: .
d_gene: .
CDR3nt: TGTGCCAGCAGCTTGATGAGCAATCAGCCCCAGCATTTT
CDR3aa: CASSLMSNQPQHF

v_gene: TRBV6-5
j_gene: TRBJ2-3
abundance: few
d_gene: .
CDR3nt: TGTGCCAACCCCCCCGGGGGGCATACGCAGTATTTT
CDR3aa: CANPPGGHTQYF

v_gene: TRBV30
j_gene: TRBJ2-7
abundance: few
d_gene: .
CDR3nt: TGTGCCTGGAGTGTACTTATGGGGAACGAGCAGTACTTC
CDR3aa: CAWSVLMGNEQYF

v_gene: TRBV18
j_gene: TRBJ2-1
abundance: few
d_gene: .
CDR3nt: TGTGCCAGCTCACCACTTACATACAATGAGCAGTTCTTC
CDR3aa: CASSPLTYNEQFF

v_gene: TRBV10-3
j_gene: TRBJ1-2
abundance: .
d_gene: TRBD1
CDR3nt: TGTGCCATCAGTGAGGACAGGGGGAATGGCTACACCTTC
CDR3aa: CAISEDRGNGYTF

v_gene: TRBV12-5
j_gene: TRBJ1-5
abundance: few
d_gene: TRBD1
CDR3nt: TGTGCTAGTGGTTTGGTAGTGGCAGGGGGCAGGGGCAATCAGCCCCAGCATTTT
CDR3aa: CASGLVVAGGRGNQPQHF

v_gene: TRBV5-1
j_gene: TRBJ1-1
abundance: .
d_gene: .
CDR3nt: TGCGCCAGCAGCTTGGGGGTGAACACTGAAGCTTTCTTT
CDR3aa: CASSLGVNTEAFF

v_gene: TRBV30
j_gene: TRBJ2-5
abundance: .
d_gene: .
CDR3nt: TGTGCCAAGAGGGATCAAGAGACCCAGTACTTC
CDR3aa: CAKRDQETQYF

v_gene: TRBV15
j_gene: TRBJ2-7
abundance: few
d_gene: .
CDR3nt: TGTGCCACCAGCAGGACAGTGAATTACGAGCAGTACTTC
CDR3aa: CATSRTVNYEQYF

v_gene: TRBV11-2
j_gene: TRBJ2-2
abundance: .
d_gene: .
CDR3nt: TGTGCCAGCAGCTCGTCGGCAGGGAACACCGGGGAGCTGTTTTTT
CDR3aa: CASSSSAGNTGELFF

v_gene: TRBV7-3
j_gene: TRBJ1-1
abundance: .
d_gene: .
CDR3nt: TGTGCCAGCAGGTCCGACAGGAACACTGAAGCTTTCTTT
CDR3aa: CASRSDRNTEAFF

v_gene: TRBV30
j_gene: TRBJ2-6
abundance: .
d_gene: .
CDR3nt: TGTGCCTGGAGTGTTGGGTCTGGGGCCAACGTCCTGACTTTC
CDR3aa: CAWSVGSGANVLTF

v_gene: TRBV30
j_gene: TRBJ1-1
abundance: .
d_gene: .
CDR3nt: TGTGCCTGGGGACAGTTTTTCACTGAAGCTTTCTTT
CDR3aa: CAWGQFFTEAFF

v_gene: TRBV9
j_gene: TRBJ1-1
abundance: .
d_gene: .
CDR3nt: TGTGCCAGCAGCGTAGACCCCCAGGGCCCTGAAGCTTTCTTT
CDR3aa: CASSVDPQGPEAFF

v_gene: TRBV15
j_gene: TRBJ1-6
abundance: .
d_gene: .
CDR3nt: TGTGCCACCAGCCGCGGGTTTAATTCACCCCTCCACTTT
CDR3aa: CATSRGFNSPLHF

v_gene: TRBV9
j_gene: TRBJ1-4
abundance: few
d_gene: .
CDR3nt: TGTGCCAGCAGCGCCCGACAGGCTTCGGGTGAAAAACTGTTTTTT
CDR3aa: CASSARQASGEKLFF

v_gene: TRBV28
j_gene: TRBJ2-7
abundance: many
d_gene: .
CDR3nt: TGTGCCAGCAGTTTAACCCGGACTACCTTCTACGAGCAGTACTTC
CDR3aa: CASSLTRTTFYEQYF

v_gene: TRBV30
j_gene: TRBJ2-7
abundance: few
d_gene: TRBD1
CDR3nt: TGTGCCTGGAGTGCGACAGGGGGATCCTACGAGCAGTACTTC
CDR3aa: CAWSATGGSYEQYF

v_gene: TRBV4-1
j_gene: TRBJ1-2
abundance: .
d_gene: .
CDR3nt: TGCGCCAGCAGCCAGGACAGCCTCTATGGCTACACCTTC
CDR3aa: CASSQDSLYGYTF

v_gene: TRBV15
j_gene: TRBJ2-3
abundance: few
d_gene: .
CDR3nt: TGTGCCACCAGCCGAGGAAACCTACAAGGGGCAGATACGCAGTATTTT
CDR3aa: CATSRGNLQGADTQYF

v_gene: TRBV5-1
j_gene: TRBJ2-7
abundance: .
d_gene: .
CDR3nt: TGCGCCAGCAGCTTGCGCTCCGGGCTGAGCTCCTACGAGCAGTACTTC
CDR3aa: CASSLRSGLSSYEQYF

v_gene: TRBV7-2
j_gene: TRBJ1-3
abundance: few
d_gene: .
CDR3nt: TGTGCCAGCAGCTCCTCAGGGTTTCCTGGAAACACCATATATTTT
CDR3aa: CASSSSGFPGNTIYF

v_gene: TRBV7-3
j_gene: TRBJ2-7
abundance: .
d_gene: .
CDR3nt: TGTGCCAGCAGCTTACCCCCCGGGCTGGCTTCTGACGAGCAGTACTTC
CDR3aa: CASSLPPGLASDEQYF

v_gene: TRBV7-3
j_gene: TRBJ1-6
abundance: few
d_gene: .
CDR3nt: TGTGCCAGCAGCTTAGGTACCGGCTCACCCCTCCACTTT
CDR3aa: CASSLGTGSPLHF

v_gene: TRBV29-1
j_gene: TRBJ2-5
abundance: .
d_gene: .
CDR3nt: TGCAGCGTTGTTTGGCAGGGAGGCTTTGTCAAAGAGACCCAGTACTTC
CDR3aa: CSVVWQGGFVKETQYF

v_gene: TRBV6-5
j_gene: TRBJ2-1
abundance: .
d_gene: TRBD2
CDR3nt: TGTGCCAGCAGTAAGCCGGGAGGGCCCAATGAGCAGTTCTTC
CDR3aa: CASSKPGGPNEQFF

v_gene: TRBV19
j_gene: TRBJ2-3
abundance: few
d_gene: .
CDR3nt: TGTGCCAGTAGAGGCAGGGAGACAGATACGCAGTATTTT
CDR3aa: CASRGRETDTQYF

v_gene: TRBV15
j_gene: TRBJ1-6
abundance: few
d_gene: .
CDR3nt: TGTGCCACCAGCAGTGGGGGTTGGGGTAATTCACCCCTCCACTTT
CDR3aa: CATSSGGWGNSPLHF

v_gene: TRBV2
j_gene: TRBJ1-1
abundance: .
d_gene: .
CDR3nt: TGTGCCAGCAGTGAAGTCCCGGGGAAAGCTTTCTTT
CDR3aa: CASSEVPGKAFF

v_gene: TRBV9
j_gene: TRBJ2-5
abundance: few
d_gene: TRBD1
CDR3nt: TGTGCCAGCAGCGTAGGGTACAGGGGAGAGACCCAGTACTTC
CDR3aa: CASSVGYRGETQYF

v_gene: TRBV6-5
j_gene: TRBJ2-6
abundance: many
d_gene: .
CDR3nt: TGTGCCAGCAGAAGAGGGTGGGAAGGGGCCAACGTCCTGACTTTC
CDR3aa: CASRRGWEGANVLTF

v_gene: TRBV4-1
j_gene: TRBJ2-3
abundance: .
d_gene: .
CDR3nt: TGCGCCAGCAGCCAAGATGGAGGGGTTGGCACAGATACGCAGTATTTT
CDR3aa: CASSQDGGVGTDTQYF

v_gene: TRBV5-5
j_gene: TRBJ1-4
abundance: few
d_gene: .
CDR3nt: TGTGCCAGCAGCGGGAGACTTTCAACTAATGAAAAACTGTTTTTT
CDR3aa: CASSGRLSTNEKLFF

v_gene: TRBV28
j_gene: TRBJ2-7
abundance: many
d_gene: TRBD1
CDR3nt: TGTGCCAGCAGTTCAGGGACAGGGCGTACAGGGGAGTACTTC
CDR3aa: CASSSGTGRTGEYF